The 5 T cell receptor beta chains listed next were all sequenced from one sample in a study of blood T cell repertoires in COVID-19. Using immunoSEQ multiplex PCR, the repertoire was profiled, and TCRdb retains in-frame clones only, with some absent. The repertoire holds over 150,000 clones, 85% to 95% seen once, with 0.53% in the top ten. The sequencing sample was made of peripheral blood. The receptors derive from a man aged 45-60 years with acute or convalescent COVID-19.

The V gene is TRBV28, the J gene TRBJ2-7, with TRBD2 matching over 8 bases. The length of the CDR3 is 12 residues. Germline loops: CDR1 MDHEN, CDR2 SYDVKM. The trim removed 10 bases at V and 4 bases at J, leaving 6 bases unmatched. CDR3 coding DNA: TGTGCCACCTCAGCGGGAGCGTACGAGCAGTACTTC. Encoded protein: CATSAGAYEQYF. Full variable domain (remainder filled in from reference TRBV28 and TRBJ2-7): DVKVTQSSRYLVKRTGEKVFLECVQDMDHENMFWYRQDPGLGLRLIYFSYDVKMKEKGDIPEGYSVSREKKERFSLILESASTNQTSMYLCATSAGAYEQYFGPGTRLTVT.

The rearrangement links TRBV21-1 to TRBJ2-1; the table gives TRBD2 as D, unverified against the DNA. TRBV21-1 is tagged as a pseudogene. There are 9 residues in the CDR3. DNA for the CDR3: TGTGCCAGCAGCTCCTTCCTGTTCTTC. This sequence encodes CASSSFLFF.

CDR3 protein: CASSFGAQADEQFF. The CDR3 DNA sequence: TGCGCCAGCAGCTTTGGGGCCCAGGCCGATGAGCAGTTCTTC. The V gene is TRBV5-1, the J gene TRBJ2-1, with D perhaps TRBD1 (5 bases). Trimming removed 2 bases from V and 8 bases from J, with 14 bases in between. This CDR3 contains 14 residues. Germline V lookup: CDR1 SGHRS, CDR2 YFSETQ.

The chain couples TRBV7-3 to TRBJ1-1; D is uncertain. Germline CDR1 and CDR2: SGHTA and FQGTGA. The CDR3 runs 14 residues. Trimming stripped 3 bases from V and 5 bases from J, with 13 bases between. CDR3 residues: CASSFMPGVTEAFF. DNA for the CDR3: TGTGCCAGCAGCTTTATGCCAGGTGTAACTGAAGCTTTCTTT.

The genes are TRBV27 and TRBJ1-1; D ambiguous. V was pared by 4 bases and J by 2 bases, with 17 bases between. The CDR3 extends over 16 amino acids. Germline CDR1 is MNHEY and CDR2 is SMNVEV (reference sequence). CDR3 amino acids: CASSSDTTAGNTEAFF. CDR3 nucleotides: TGTGCCAGCAGTTCCGATACGACGGCAGGCAACACTGAAGCTTTCTTT.